The sequence of this TCR beta chain was determined in a study of T cells in narcolepsy. Germline values: CDR1 SGHRS, CDR2 YFSETQ. Trimming left V 0 bases short and J 2 bases short, with 7 bases between. The CDR3 contains 14 residues. Broader study findings: Comparing one patient's CSF and blood CD4+ clonotypes highlighted HCRT- and TRIB2-specific autoreactive clonotypes.

Details on this clone: Its cognate antigen is unknown.

Assay used: immunoSEQ multiplex PCR; TCRdb lists only in-frame clones, some missing. The sample includes roughly 25,000 clones, around two thirds of them seen just once. This TCR came from a human donor in good health. The specimen sequenced was memory (CD45RA-) CD4+ T cells from blood. This chain uses TRBV5-1 with TRBJ2-3; no reliable D call. The CDR3 DNA follows: TGCGCCAGCAGCTTGGATCCAGCCACAGATACGCAGTATTTT. Translation: CASSLDPATDTQYF.